This TCR beta chain was recorded in a study of sequential checkpoint blockade in melanoma. In the study overall: Both treatment sequences were followed by maintenance nivolumab.

Specified treatment: randomized to nivolumab then ipilimumab (arm A) or the reverse (arm B). DNA-damaging chemotherapy had not been given to any patient beforehand. A few counts support this clone. Trimming at V came to 5 bases and at J to 1 base, leaving 2 bases not matched to a gene. The CDR3 spans 13 residues. Germline CDR1 reads MNHEY; CDR2 reads SMNVEV (reference sequence). Produced via immunoSEQ multiplex PCR; TCRdb's table is partial and in-frame only. This sample has approximately 15,000 clones, with 77% found just once. Source: CD8+ T cells sorted from blood (inferred from file names), taken from a patient given nivolumab and ipilimumab in sequence. The sequence came from a human donor with melanoma. The chain employs TRBV27 and TRBJ2-7, with TRBD1 matching 7 bases. The CDR3 reads CASSPGQSYEQYF. DNA of the CDR3: TGTGCCAGCAGTCCGGGACAGTCCTACGAGCAGTACTTC.